These 20 T cell receptor beta chains originate from one sample sequenced in a study of blood T cell repertoires in COVID-19. Repertoires were generated with immunoSEQ multiplex PCR, while TCRdb's copy carries only in-frame clones and drops some. The data show 200,000 or so clones, around 81% seen once. The sample taken for sequencing was peripheral blood. These receptors were obtained from an older woman with acute or convalescent COVID-19.

The genes are TRBV7-6 and TRBJ2-1; D may be TRBD2 (5 bases). This CDR3 contains 16 residues. CDR1 is SGHVS, CDR2 FNYEAQ, per germline. The ends were cut back, 5 bases at V and 0 bases at J, with 14 bases in the middle. CDR3 sequence (DNA): TGTGCCAGCAGCGCAGGACTCCGGGGCTCCTACAATGAGCAGTTCTTC. It encodes CASSAGLRGSYNEQFF.

J is TRBJ2-1 and V is TRBV6-2 or TRBV6-3, with 9 bases matching TRBD2. Trimming removed 5 bases from V and 4 bases from J; junction bases left unmatched: 9. CDR3 length equals 16 residues. Germline V gene sequence: CDR1 MNHEY, CDR2 SVGEGT. The CDR3: CASSPPWRGGYNEQFF. DNA for the CDR3: TGTGCCAGCAGTCCCCCTTGGCGGGGGGGGTACAATGAGCAGTTCTTC.

The chain couples TRBV5-4 to TRBJ1-3, with TRBD1 matching 10 bases. The trim removed 4 bases at V and 4 bases at J, leaving 5 bases unmatched. CDR1 and CDR2 from the germline V gene are SGHNT and YYREEE (reference sequence). The CDR3 is made up of 15 amino acids. The CDR3 loop reads CASSPGTGAGNTIYF. The CDR3 DNA reads TGTGCCAGCAGCCCCGGGACAGGGGCCGGAAACACCATATATTTT.

The rearrangement uses TRBV30 and TRBJ1-1; 9 bases are a match to TRBD1. V lost 5 bases to trimming and J lost 5 bases; unmatched junction nucleotides: 6. From germline, CDR1 is GTSNPN and CDR2 SVGIG (reference sequence). The CDR3 runs to 13 residues. DNA for the CDR3: TGTGCCTGGGCACAGGGGGCGTCGACTGAAGCTTTCTTT. The encoded protein is CAWAQGASTEAFF. The complete variable domain, with remaining parts taken from reference TRBV30 and TRBJ1-1, reads SQTIHQWPATLVQPVGSPLSLECTVEGTSNPNLYWYRQAAGRGLQLLFYSVGIGQISSEVPQNLSASRPQDRQFILSSKKLLLSDSGFYLCAWAQGASTEAFFGQGTRLTVV.

The chain employs TRBV29-1 and TRBJ1-2; 7 nucleotides match TRBD1. With V trimmed by 2 bases and J by 7 bases, 4 bases remained unmatched. The CDR3 loop spans 12 amino acids. In germline, CDR1 is SQVTM, CDR2 ANQGSEA. The chain's CDR3 is CSVERAGGGYTF. In DNA, the CDR3 is TGCAGCGTTGAAAGGGCAGGGGGTGGCTACACCTTC.

The chain combines TRBV7-3 with TRBJ2-3; TRBD2 aligns across 7 bases. The CDR3 covers 17 residues. V was clipped by 3 bases and J by 4 bases; unmatched bases: 13. Germline CDR1 is SGHTA and CDR2 is FQGTGA. This chain's CDR3 is CASSFTVIKRGSDTQYF. CDR3 in DNA: TGTGCCAGCAGCTTCACGGTAATAAAGCGGGGATCAGATACGCAGTATTTT. The full variable domain, its missing parts supplied by reference TRBV7-3 and TRBJ2-3, is GAGVSQTPSNKVTEKGKYVELRCDPISGHTALYWYRQSLGQGPEFLIYFQGTGAADDSGLPNDRFFAVRPEGSVSTLKIQRTERGDSAVYLCASSFTVIKRGSDTQYFGPGTRLTVL.

This sequence joins TRBV4-1 and TRBJ1-6; 7 nucleotides align to TRBD1. Losses at the gene ends were 5 bases for V and 14 bases for J; bases not matched to a gene: 9. The length of the CDR3 is 13 residues. Per the germline V gene, CDR1 is MGHRA and CDR2 is YSYEKL. The CDR3 DNA is TGCGCCAGCAGCTACCAACAGGGGCAATCCCTCCACTTT. Translated: CASSYQQGQSLHF.

The genes are TRBV5-8 and TRBJ1-5, with a weak D call TRBD1 (6 bases). CDR1 and CDR2 from the germline V gene are SGHTS and YDEGEE. Between the trimmed V and J ends, which lost 3 bases and 6 bases, there was a span of 7 bases. The CDR3 is 12 amino acids. CDR3 bases: TGTGCCAGCAGCTCGGACAGTCAGCCCCAGCATTTT. Protein sequence: CASSSDSQPQHF.

The rearrangement joins TRBV6-6 to TRBJ1-5; D not resolved. This CDR3 has 15 amino acids. The germline V gene encodes CDR1 MNHNY and CDR2 SVGAGI (reference sequence). Trimming cost V 7 bases and J 0 bases, with 13 bases left between them. The CDR3 DNA is TGTGCCAGCACTCCCCGACGGGGTAGCAATCAGCCCCAGCATTTT. Amino acids: CASTPRRGSNQPQHF.

V gene TRBV3-1 (or the pseudogene TRBV3-2) combines with J gene TRBJ1-1; possibly TRBD1 for D (5 bases). V was cut by 4 bases and J by 4 bases, with 13 bases left in between. The CDR3 loop spans 14 amino acids. Germline assignment: CDR1 LGHDT and CDR2 YNNKEL (reference sequence). CDR3 in DNA: TGTGCCAGCAGCCTCCCATCGGGGGGCACTGAAGCTTTCTTT. Amino acid sequence: CASSLPSGGTEAFF.

This chain connects TRBV15 to TRBJ1-4, with TRBD1 identical over 11 bases. Germline V CDR1 and CDR2: LNHNV, YYDKDF (reference sequence). V shed 1 base and J 8 bases; nucleotides not matched to a gene: 15. CDR3 length: 19 residues. CDR3 loop: CATSRGPPGQGEVGEKLFF. CDR3 DNA: TGTGCCACCAGCAGAGGGCCACCGGGACAGGGGGAGGTTGGCGAAAAACTGTTTTTT.

A single count supports this clone. The genes are TRBV5-1 and TRBJ2-2, with D perhaps matching TRBD1 (5 bases). From germline, CDR1 is SGHRS and CDR2 YFSETQ. V lost 0 bases, J lost 3 bases, and 9 bases lay in between. The CDR3 loop spans 15 amino acids. In DNA, the CDR3 is TGCGCCAGCAGCTTGGTAGGGGCCCACACCGGGGAGCTGTTTTTT. It specifies CASSLVGAHTGELFF.

V and J are TRBV6-6 and TRBJ1-5, with 7 bases identical to TRBD1. The CDR3 length is 14 residues. The germline gives CDR1 MNHNY, CDR2 SVGAGI (reference sequence). After removal of 2 bases from V and 4 bases from J, the junction contained 2 bases not matched to a gene. CDR3 DNA: TGTGCCAGCAGTTACGAGGGACAGAATCAGCCCCAGCATTTT. As protein: CASSYEGQNQPQHF.

Details on this clone: Within the sample, other DNA sequences also encode this same CDR3. The rearrangement joins TRBV19 to TRBJ1-1, with D possibly TRBD1 on 6 matching bases. Trimming took 4 bases from V and 4 from J, leaving 10 bases between them. Germline V gene sequence: CDR1 LNHDA, CDR2 SQIVND (reference sequence). This CDR3 spans 13 amino acids. CDR3 amino acids: CASSTGRGTEAFF. As DNA, the CDR3 is TGTGCCAGTAGTACCGGCAGGGGCACTGAAGCTTTCTTT.

The V gene is TRBV6-2 or TRBV6-3, the J gene TRBJ2-2, with TRBD2 identical over 11 bases. The J segment lost 0 bases and the V segment lost 2 bases, leaving 2 bases of the junction unmatched. The CDR3 covers 17 residues. Germline loops: CDR1 MNHEY, CDR2 SVGEGT. In nucleotides, the CDR3 is TGTGCCAGCAGTTACACTAGCGGGGGCTCGAACACCGGGGAGCTGTTTTTT. Its translation: CASSYTSGGSNTGELFF.

The rearrangement links TRBV28 to TRBJ1-2, with TRBD1 matching 7 bases. J lost 3 bases, V lost 6 bases, and 16 bases had no gene match. The CDR3 contains 17 residues. Germline lookup yields CDR1 MDHEN and CDR2 SYDVKM. CDR3 loop: CASRVAAGGRVYYGYTF. The CDR3 DNA is TGTGCCAGCAGGGTCGCGGCAGGGGGTCGAGTGTACTATGGCTACACCTTC.

This sequence joins TRBV2 and TRBJ2-1; 7 bases match TRBD2. The CDR3 runs 14 residues. V gave up 11 bases and J gave up 0 bases; unmatched junction bases: 7. Germline loops: CDR1 SNHLY, CDR2 FYNNEI. CDR3 bases: TGTGCCGGCGGGGGACCCAGCTCCTACAATGAGCAGTTCTTC. It codes for CAGGGPSSYNEQFF.

The rearrangement uses TRBV15 and TRBJ2-2; D not certain. The V end was cut by 0 bases, the J end by 5 bases, with 10 bases between. Germline V gene data show CDR1 as LNHNV and CDR2 as YYDKDF (reference sequence). The CDR3 runs to 15 residues. For the CDR3, the DNA is TGTGCCACCAGCAGAGATCGGGTTGGAACCGGGGAGCTGTTTTTT. It translates to CATSRDRVGTGELFF.

V usage is TRBV6-6 and J usage is TRBJ1-2; 7 bases line up with TRBD1. J was trimmed by 3 bases and V by 2 bases; bases with no gene match: 9. The CDR3 extends over 16 amino acids. CDR1 is MNHNY, CDR2 SVGAGI, per germline (reference sequence). The CDR3 nucleotides are TGTGCCAGCAGTTACGGGGGCCAGGGGGTGCACTATGGCTACACCTTC. Its translation is CASSYGGQGVHYGYTF.

The rearrangement joins TRBV25-1 to TRBJ1-3; D perhaps matches TRBD1 (6 bases). Per germline, CDR1 MGHDK and CDR2 SYGVNS. CDR3 length equals 15 residues. The germline V and J ends were trimmed by 4 bases and 4 bases, with 14 bases remaining between them. The CDR3 bases are TGTGCCAGCAGTGCAGACAGGAGTATCGGAAACACCATATATTTT. This codes for CASSADRSIGNTIYF.